A selection of T cell receptor beta chains follows, all from one sample in a study of blood T cell repertoires in COVID-19. Sequencing was performed with immunoSEQ multiplex PCR; in TCRdb, only in-frame clones are kept and a portion is missing. The data contain approximately 470,000 clones, approximately 90% of them singletons. Material for sequencing was PBMCs or T cells enriched from blood (not recorded which). These receptors were obtained from a woman aged 18-29 years who had recovered from COVID-19. CDR3s include the opening cysteine and the closing phenylalanine or tryptophan. The order of the fields is clone size, J gene, D gene, CDR3 length, V gene, CDR3 protein, CDR3 DNA. A D gene is named only where the DNA matches it firmly. Part of the rows lack a size; the others show once, few, many or a class for expanded clones.

clone_size: NA; j_call: TRBJ1-2; d_call: NA; cdr3_length: 14; v_call: TRBV4-1; cdr3_aa: CASSLTLQGSGYTF; cdr3_nt: TGCGCCAGCAGCCTGACCCTTCAGGGATCTGGCTACACCTTC
clone_size: NA; j_call: TRBJ2-5; d_call: TRBD2; cdr3_length: 15; v_call: TRBV7-7; cdr3_aa: CASSSPAGGGQTQYF; cdr3_nt: TGTGCTAGCAGCTCCCCCGCGGGGGGAGGACAGACCCAGTACTTC
clone_size: NA; j_call: TRBJ2-1; d_call: NA; cdr3_length: 15; v_call: TRBV5-4; cdr3_aa: CASSIPPSSYNEQFF; cdr3_nt: TGTGCCAGCAGCATCCCACCGAGCTCCTACAATGAGCAGTTCTTC
clone_size: NA; j_call: TRBJ2-3; d_call: NA; cdr3_length: 12; v_call: TRBV7-9; cdr3_aa: CASSLEMDTQYF; cdr3_nt: TGTGCCAGCAGCCTCGAGATGGATACGCAGTATTTT
clone_size: NA; j_call: TRBJ1-2; d_call: NA; cdr3_length: 12; v_call: TRBV12-3/TRBV12-4; cdr3_aa: CASSTTGIGYTF; cdr3_nt: TGTGCCAGCAGTACCACAGGGATCGGCTACACCTTC
clone_size: NA; j_call: TRBJ1-5; d_call: NA; cdr3_length: 14; v_call: TRBV5-6; cdr3_aa: CASSLGTVHQPQHF; cdr3_nt: TGTGCCAGCAGCTTAGGAACAGTTCATCAGCCCCAGCATTTT
clone_size: NA; j_call: TRBJ2-5; d_call: TRBD2; cdr3_length: 14; v_call: TRBV3-1/TRBV3-2; cdr3_aa: CASQRGASIGTQYF; cdr3_nt: TGTGCCAGCCAGCGGGGGGCTAGCATTGGGACCCAGTACTTC
clone_size: NA; j_call: TRBJ2-2; d_call: TRBD2; cdr3_length: 17; v_call: TRBV7-2; cdr3_aa: CASSPRVAGARTGELFF; cdr3_nt: TGTGCCAGCAGCCCCCGGGTAGCGGGGGCTCGTACCGGGGAGCTGTTTTTT
clone_size: NA; j_call: TRBJ2-5; d_call: NA; cdr3_length: 12; v_call: TRBV27; cdr3_aa: CASSYLGETQYF; cdr3_nt: TGTGCCAGCAGTTACCTAGGCGAGACCCAGTACTTC
clone_size: NA; j_call: TRBJ1-1; d_call: NA; cdr3_length: 13; v_call: TRBV6-5; cdr3_aa: CASVPSSNTEAFF; cdr3_nt: TGTGCCAGTGTTCCCTCCTCTAACACTGAAGCTTTCTTT
clone_size: NA; j_call: TRBJ2-3; d_call: NA; cdr3_length: 14; v_call: TRBV19; cdr3_aa: CASSIGREADTQYF; cdr3_nt: TGTGCCAGTAGTATAGGGAGGGAAGCAGATACGCAGTATTTT
clone_size: NA; j_call: TRBJ1-2; d_call: TRBD1; cdr3_length: 13; v_call: TRBV12-3/TRBV12-4; cdr3_aa: CASSIDRGGGYTF; cdr3_nt: TGTGCCAGCAGTATTGACAGGGGAGGAGGCTACACCTTC
clone_size: once; j_call: TRBJ1-2; d_call: TRBD1; cdr3_length: 13; v_call: TRBV5-1; cdr3_aa: CASSLETGDGYTF; cdr3_nt: TGCGCCAGCAGCTTGGAGACAGGGGATGGCTACACCTTC
clone_size: NA; j_call: TRBJ1-5; d_call: NA; cdr3_length: 13; v_call: TRBV24-1; cdr3_aa: CATRGGEGQPQHF; cdr3_nt: TGTGCCACCCGGGGGGGGGAGGGACAGCCCCAGCATTTT
clone_size: NA; j_call: TRBJ1-2; d_call: NA; cdr3_length: 12; v_call: TRBV4-1; cdr3_aa: CASRNRATGYTF; cdr3_nt: TGCGCCAGCAGGAACAGGGCAACGGGCTACACCTTC
clone_size: NA; j_call: TRBJ2-1; d_call: TRBD2; cdr3_length: 18; v_call: TRBV7-9; cdr3_aa: CASSLRVAGASSYNEQFF; cdr3_nt: TGTGCCAGCAGCTTACGGGTAGCGGGCGCTAGCTCCTACAATGAGCAGTTCTTC
clone_size: NA; j_call: TRBJ2-1; d_call: NA; cdr3_length: 11; v_call: TRBV10-3; cdr3_aa: CAITSGNEQFF; cdr3_nt: TGTGCCATCACGTCGGGAAATGAGCAGTTCTTC
clone_size: NA; j_call: TRBJ2-2; d_call: TRBD1; cdr3_length: 13; v_call: TRBV10-3; cdr3_aa: CASGQGNTGELFF; cdr3_nt: TGTGCCAGCGGACAGGGGAACACCGGGGAGCTGTTTTTT
clone_size: NA; j_call: TRBJ1-5; d_call: NA; cdr3_length: 16; v_call: TRBV7-2; cdr3_aa: CASSLAPGPSNQPQHF; cdr3_nt: TGTGCCAGCAGCTTAGCCCCGGGTCCTAGCAATCAGCCCCAGCATTTT
clone_size: once; j_call: TRBJ2-1; d_call: NA; cdr3_length: 13; v_call: TRBV19; cdr3_aa: CASSIGRGNEQFF; cdr3_nt: TGTGCCAGTAGTATAGGAAGGGGGAATGAGCAGTTCTTC
clone_size: few; j_call: TRBJ1-5; d_call: TRBD1; cdr3_length: 13; v_call: TRBV2; cdr3_aa: CASSRTGNQPQHF; cdr3_nt: TGTGCCAGCAGTAGGACAGGGAATCAGCCCCAGCATTTT
clone_size: NA; j_call: TRBJ1-1; d_call: TRBD1; cdr3_length: 16; v_call: TRBV5-4; cdr3_aa: CASSLARGLENTEAFF; cdr3_nt: TGTGCCAGCAGCTTGGCCAGGGGGCTCGAGAACACTGAAGCTTTCTTT
clone_size: NA; j_call: TRBJ2-7; d_call: NA; cdr3_length: 17; v_call: TRBV7-8; cdr3_aa: CASSLSWRDRPSYEQYF; cdr3_nt: TGTGCCAGCAGCTTAAGCTGGCGAGACAGGCCTTCCTACGAGCAGTACTTC